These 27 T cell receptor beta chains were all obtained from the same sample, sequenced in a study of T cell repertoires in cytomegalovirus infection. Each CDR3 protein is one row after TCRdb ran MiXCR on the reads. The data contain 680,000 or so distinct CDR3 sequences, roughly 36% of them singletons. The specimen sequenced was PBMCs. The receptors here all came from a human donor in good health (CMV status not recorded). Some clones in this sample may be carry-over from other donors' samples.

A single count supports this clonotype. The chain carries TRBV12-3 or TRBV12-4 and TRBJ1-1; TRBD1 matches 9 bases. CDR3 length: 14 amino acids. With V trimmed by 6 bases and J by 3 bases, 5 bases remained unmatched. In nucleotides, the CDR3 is TGTGCCAGCAGGGGGACAGGGAGGGACACTGAAGCTTTCTTT. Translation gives CASRGTGRDTEAFF.

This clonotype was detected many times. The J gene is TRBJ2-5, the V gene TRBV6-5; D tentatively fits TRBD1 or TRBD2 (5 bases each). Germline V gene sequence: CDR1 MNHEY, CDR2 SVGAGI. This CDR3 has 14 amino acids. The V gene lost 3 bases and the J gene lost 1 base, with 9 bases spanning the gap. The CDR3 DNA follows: TGTGCCAGCAGTTATTCGGGACCCCAAGAGACCCAGTACTTC. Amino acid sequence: CASSYSGPQETQYF.

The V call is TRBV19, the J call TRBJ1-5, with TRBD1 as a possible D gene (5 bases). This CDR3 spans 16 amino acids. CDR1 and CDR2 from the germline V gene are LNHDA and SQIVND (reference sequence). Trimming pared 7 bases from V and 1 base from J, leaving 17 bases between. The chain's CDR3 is CASKLAGMGSNQPQHF. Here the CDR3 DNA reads TGTGCCAGTAAGCTAGCAGGGATGGGGAGCAATCAGCCCCAGCATTTT.

The CDR3 is CASVMRGASDTQYF. The CDR3 DNA sequence: TGTGCCAGCGTCATGCGGGGGGCGTCAGATACGCAGTATTTT. The chain is built from TRBV7-2 and TRBJ2-3; 8 positions agree with TRBD2. V lost 8 bases to trimming and J lost 4 bases; unmatched junction nucleotides: 8. The germline V gene has CDR1 SGHTA and CDR2 FQGNSA. The CDR3 covers 14 residues.

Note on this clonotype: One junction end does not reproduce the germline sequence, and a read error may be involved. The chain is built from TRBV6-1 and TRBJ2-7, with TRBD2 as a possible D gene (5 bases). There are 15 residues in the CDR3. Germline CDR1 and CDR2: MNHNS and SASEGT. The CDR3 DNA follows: TGTGCCAGCAGTGAAAATAGGGAGTTCTCCCACGAGCAGTACTTC. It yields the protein CASSENREFSHEQYF.

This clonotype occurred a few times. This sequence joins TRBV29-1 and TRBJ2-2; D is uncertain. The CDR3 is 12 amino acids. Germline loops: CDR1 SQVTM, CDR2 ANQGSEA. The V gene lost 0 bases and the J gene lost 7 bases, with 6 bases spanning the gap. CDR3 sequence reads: CSVEEVSGELFF. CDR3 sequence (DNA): TGCAGCGTTGAAGAAGTTAGCGGGGAGCTGTTTTTT.

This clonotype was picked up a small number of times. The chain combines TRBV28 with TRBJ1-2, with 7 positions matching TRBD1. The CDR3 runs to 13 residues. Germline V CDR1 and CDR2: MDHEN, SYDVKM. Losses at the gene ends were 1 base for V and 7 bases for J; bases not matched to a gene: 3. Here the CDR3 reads CASSLSRGIGYTF. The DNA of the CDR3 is TGTGCCAGCAGTTTATCCAGGGGGATTGGCTACACCTTC.

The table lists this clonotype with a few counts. CDR3 DNA: TGTGCCAGCAGCCTTTCACCCGGGACGGATTACACCTTC. As protein: CASSLSPGTDYTF. The chain recombines TRBV3-1 with TRBJ1-2; the D gene is possibly TRBD1 (5 bases). The CDR3 is 13 amino acids. Germline V gene data show CDR1 as LGHDT and CDR2 as YNNKEL (reference sequence). Deletions cut 4 bases from V and 11 bases from J, with 17 bases between.

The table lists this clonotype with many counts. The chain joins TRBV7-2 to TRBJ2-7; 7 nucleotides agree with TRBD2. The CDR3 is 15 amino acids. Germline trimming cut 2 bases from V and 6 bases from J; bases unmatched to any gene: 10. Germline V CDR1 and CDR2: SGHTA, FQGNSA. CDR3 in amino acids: CASSLSLATRSEQYF. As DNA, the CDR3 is TGTGCCAGCAGCTTATCACTAGCGACTAGGAGCGAGCAGTACTTC.

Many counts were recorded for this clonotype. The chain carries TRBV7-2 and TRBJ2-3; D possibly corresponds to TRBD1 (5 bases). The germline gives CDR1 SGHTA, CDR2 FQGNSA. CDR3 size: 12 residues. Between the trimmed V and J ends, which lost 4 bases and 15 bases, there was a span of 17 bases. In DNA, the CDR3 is TGTGCCAGCAGCTCGAACTTAGCCAGGGCCTATTTT. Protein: CASSSNLARAYF. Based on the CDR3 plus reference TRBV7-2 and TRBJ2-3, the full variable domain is GAGVSQSPSNKVTEKGKDVELRCDPISGHTALYWYRQSLGQGLEFLIYFQGNSAPDKSGLPSDRFSAERTGGSVSTLTIQRTQQEDSAVYLCASSSNLARAYFGPGTRLTVL.

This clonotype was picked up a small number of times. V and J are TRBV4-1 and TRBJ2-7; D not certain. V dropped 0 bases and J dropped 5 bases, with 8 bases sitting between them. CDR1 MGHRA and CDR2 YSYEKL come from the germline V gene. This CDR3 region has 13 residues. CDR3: CASSQDTGDEQYF. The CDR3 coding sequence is TGCGCCAGCAGCCAAGATACCGGTGACGAGCAGTACTTC.

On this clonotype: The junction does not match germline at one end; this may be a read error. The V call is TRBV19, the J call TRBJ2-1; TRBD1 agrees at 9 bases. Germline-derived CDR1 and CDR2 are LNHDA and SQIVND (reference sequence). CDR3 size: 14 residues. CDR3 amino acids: CASSTGTGRNEHFF. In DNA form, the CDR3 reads TGTGCCAGTAGTACGGGGACAGGGCGGAATGAGCACTTCTTC.

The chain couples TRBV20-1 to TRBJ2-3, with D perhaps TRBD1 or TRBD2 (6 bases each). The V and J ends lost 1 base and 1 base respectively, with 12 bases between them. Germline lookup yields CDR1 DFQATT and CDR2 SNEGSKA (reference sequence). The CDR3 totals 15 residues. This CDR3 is CSARAAGQGTDTQYF. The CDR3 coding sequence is TGCAGTGCTAGAGCCGCGGGACAAGGCACAGATACGCAGTATTTT.

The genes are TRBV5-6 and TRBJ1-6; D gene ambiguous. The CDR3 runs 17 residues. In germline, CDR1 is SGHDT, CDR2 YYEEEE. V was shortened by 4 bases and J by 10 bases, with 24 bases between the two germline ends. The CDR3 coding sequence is TGTGCCAGCAGCCCGACCCGGTATGGACCTACGGGATCACCCCTCCACTTT. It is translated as CASSPTRYGPTGSPLHF.

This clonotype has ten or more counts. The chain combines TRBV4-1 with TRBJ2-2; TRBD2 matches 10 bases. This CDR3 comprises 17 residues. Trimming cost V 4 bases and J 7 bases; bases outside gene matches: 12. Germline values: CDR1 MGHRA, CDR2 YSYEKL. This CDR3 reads CASSREGSGGADGELFF. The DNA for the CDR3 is TGCGCCAGCAGCCGGGAAGGGAGCGGGGGGGCCGACGGGGAGCTGTTTTTT.

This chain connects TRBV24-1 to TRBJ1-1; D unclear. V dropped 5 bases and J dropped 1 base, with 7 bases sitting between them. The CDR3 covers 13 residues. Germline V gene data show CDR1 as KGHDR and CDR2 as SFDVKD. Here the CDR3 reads CATSAAKNTEAFF. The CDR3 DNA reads TGTGCCACCAGTGCTGCCAAGAACACTGAAGCTTTCTTT.

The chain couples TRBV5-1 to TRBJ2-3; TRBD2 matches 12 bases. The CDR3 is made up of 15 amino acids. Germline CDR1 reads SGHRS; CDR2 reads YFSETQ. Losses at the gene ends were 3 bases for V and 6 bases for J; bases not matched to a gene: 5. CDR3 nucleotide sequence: TGCGCCAGCAGCTACGGACTAGCGGGACTTGATACGCAGTATTTT. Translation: CASSYGLAGLDTQYF.

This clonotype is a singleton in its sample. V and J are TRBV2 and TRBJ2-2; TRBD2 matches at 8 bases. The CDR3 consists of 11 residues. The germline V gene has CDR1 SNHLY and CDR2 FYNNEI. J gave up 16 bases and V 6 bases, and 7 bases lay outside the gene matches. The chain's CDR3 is CASRGKRGWFF. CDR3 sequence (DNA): TGTGCCAGCAGAGGGAAGCGGGGGTGGTTTTTT.

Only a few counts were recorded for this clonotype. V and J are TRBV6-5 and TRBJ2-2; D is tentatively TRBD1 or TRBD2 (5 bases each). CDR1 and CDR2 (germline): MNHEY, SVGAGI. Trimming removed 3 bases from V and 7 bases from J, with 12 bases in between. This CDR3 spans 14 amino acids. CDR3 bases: TGTGCCAGCAGTTATTCCGGGACCGGCGGGGAGCTGTTTTTT. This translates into CASSYSGTGGELFF.

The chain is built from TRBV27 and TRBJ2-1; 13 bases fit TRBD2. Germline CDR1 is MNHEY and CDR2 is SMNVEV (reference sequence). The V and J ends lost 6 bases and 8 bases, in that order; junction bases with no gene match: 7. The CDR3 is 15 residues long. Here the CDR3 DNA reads TGTGCCAGCAGCCAAGGACTAGCGGGAGTTCATGAGCAGTTCTTC. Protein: CASSQGLAGVHEQFF.

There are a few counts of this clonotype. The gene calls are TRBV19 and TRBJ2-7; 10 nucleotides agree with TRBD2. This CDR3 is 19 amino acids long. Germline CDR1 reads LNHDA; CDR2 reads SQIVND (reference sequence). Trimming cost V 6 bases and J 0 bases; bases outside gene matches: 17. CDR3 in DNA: TGTGCCAGTAGACAGAGTCCCAGGGCTGGGACTAGCGCCTCCTACGAGCAGTACTTC. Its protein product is CASRQSPRAGTSASYEQYF.

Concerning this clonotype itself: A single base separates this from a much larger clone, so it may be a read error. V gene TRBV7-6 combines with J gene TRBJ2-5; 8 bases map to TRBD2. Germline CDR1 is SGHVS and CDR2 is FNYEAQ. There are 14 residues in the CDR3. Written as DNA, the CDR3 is TGTGCCAGAAGCTTAAGCGGGAGTCGGGAGACCCAGTACTTC. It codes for CARSLSGSRETQYF.

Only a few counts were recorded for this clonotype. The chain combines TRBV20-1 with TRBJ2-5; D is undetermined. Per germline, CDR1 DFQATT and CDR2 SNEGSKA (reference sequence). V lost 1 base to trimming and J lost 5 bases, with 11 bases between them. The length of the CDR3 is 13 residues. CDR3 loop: CSARGASFETQYF. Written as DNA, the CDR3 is TGCAGTGCTAGAGGGGCCAGCTTCGAGACCCAGTACTTC.

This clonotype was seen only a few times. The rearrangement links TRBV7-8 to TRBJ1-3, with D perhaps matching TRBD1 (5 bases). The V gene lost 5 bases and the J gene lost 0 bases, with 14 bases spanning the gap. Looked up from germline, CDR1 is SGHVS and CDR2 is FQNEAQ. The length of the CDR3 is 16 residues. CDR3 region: CASSPLGGFSGNTIYF. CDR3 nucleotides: TGTGCCAGCAGCCCTCTGGGGGGATTCTCTGGAAACACCATATATTTT.

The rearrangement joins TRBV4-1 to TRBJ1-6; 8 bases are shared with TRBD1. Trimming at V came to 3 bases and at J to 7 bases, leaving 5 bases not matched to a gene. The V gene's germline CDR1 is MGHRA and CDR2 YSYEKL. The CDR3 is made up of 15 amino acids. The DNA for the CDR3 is TGCGCCAGCAGCCAGACAGGGGAAGGAAATTCACCCCTCCACTTT. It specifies CASSQTGEGNSPLHF.

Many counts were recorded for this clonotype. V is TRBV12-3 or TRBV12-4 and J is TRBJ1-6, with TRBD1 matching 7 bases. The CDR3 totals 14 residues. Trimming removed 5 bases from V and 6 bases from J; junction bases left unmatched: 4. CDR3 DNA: TGTGCCAGCAGTCAGGGGGGCGGTAATTCACCCCTCCACTTT. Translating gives CASSQGGGNSPLHF.

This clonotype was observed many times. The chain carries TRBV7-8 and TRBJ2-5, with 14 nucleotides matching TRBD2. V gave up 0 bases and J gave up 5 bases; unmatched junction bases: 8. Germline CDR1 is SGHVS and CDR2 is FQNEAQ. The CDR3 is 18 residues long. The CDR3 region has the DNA TGTGCCAGCAGCTTAGCGGTGGGACTAGCGGGAGCGGGTGAGACCCAGTACTTC. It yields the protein CASSLAVGLAGAGETQYF.